This T cell receptor beta chain was recovered during a study of T-cell memory formation after mild COVID-19. Concerning this clonotype: What it binds is unknown.

Whole-study findings and limits: In pre-infection memory, a portion of responding clones appeared, which suggested that cross-reactive memory joined. Contracting clones, day 15 to 85, had balanced CD4/CD8, and later expanders favored CD4+.

V was shortened by 2 bases and J by 5 bases, with 8 bases between the two germline ends. This CDR3 has 13 amino acids. The V gene's germline CDR1 is LGHDT and CDR2 YNNKEL (reference sequence). TCRdb used MiXCR to reprocess the 5' RACE reads, holding one entry per CDR3 protein. The repertoire holds around 510,000 distinct CDR3 sequences, with about a fifth as singletons. This clonotype was obtained from an adult woman who had mild COVID-19 (a few samples of this study predate the infection). Cell type and time point are not known. The V and J genes are TRBV3-1 and TRBJ2-3; D is unresolved. The sample was PBMCs or a T cell subset sorted from them (not recorded which). CDR3: CASSQRPVDTQYF. Here the CDR3 DNA reads TGTGCCAGCAGCCAACGACCGGTAGATACGCAGTATTTT.